This T cell receptor (beta chain) was sequenced during a study of T cells in localized non-small cell lung cancer. Study-level results: Adjacent uninvolved lung tissue had the highest T cell clonality, exceeding tumor. Adjacent lung had a median roughly 61 of the 100 largest tumor clones.

Clones were sequenced by immunoSEQ multiplex PCR, and TCRdb holds only the in-frame ones, with some missing. Among around 70,000 clones listed, 65% to 85% were seen once. Germline lookup yields CDR1 SGHRS and CDR2 YFSETQ. The length of the CDR3 is 16 residues. The ends lost 2 bases at V and 1 base at J; junction bases unmatched: 6. Comment on this clone: Its antigen is currently unknown.

The chain is built from TRBV5-1 and TRBJ2-5; 9 bases match TRBD1. This receptor was identified in a female donor of 60 years or more with stage I lung adenocarcinoma. Material: peripheral blood, obtained before any cancer treatment. Here the CDR3 reads CASSLRTGEPQETQYF. CDR3 bases: TGCGCCAGCAGCTTAAGGACAGGGGAGCCCCAAGAGACCCAGTACTTC.